This T cell receptor beta chain is from a study of identical twins. General study findings and limits: Fewer insertions characterized abundant cord blood beta clonotypes, whereas memory repertoires showed none. Monozygotic twins shared more out-of-frame TCR alpha than recombination models predicted.

TCRdb reprocessed the 5' RACE reads via MiXCR and lists one record per CDR3 protein. The sample comprises some 590,000 distinct CDR3 sequences, just under 10% of which are singletons, and roughly 3.2% rests with the top ten. In the case of this clonotype: Its antigen remains unidentified.

The same sample was also studied in work on yellow fever vaccine responses in identical twins.

The receptor comes from a woman aged 18-29 years in good health. The sample was PBMCs.

CDR3 region: CASSFRTGADTQYF. The CDR3 DNA is TGCGCCAGCAGCTTCCGAACGGGGGCAGATACGCAGTATTTT. This sequence joins TRBV5-1 and TRBJ2-3; tentatively, D is TRBD2 (6 bases). Trimming left V 2 bases short and J 4 bases short, with 11 bases between. The CDR3 runs to 14 residues. Germline-derived CDR1 and CDR2 are SGHRS and YFSETQ.